This passage covers 2 T cell receptor beta chains from one sample sequenced in a study of cytomegalovirus exposure and HLA in healthy donors. This table comes from immunoSEQ multiplex PCR, and its TCRdb copy is limited to in-frame clones, with some not included. The sample has a few hundred thousand clones, approximately 86% seen once. The specimen was PBMCs. The receptor set was obtained from a young man in good health and CMV-seronegative.

This clone came up a few times. V and J are TRBV10-1 and TRBJ1-2; no definite D call. CDR1 WNHNN and CDR2 SYGVQD come from the germline V gene (reference sequence). With 3 bases removed from V and 5 bases from J, the gap between germline ends came to 10 bases. The CDR3 length is 13 residues. The DNA of the CDR3 is TGCGCCAGCAGTGACGGGGTTAGGTATGGCTACACCTTC. Protein sequence: CASSDGVRYGYTF.

V usage is TRBV5-5 and J usage is TRBJ1-2; no definite D call. V lost 1 base, J lost 0 bases, and 7 bases lay in between. Per germline, CDR1 SGHKS and CDR2 YYEKEE (reference sequence). The CDR3 sequence is 14 residues long. The CDR3 region is CASSLNKANYGYTF. Here the CDR3 DNA reads TGTGCCAGCAGCTTGAACAAAGCTAACTATGGCTACACCTTC.